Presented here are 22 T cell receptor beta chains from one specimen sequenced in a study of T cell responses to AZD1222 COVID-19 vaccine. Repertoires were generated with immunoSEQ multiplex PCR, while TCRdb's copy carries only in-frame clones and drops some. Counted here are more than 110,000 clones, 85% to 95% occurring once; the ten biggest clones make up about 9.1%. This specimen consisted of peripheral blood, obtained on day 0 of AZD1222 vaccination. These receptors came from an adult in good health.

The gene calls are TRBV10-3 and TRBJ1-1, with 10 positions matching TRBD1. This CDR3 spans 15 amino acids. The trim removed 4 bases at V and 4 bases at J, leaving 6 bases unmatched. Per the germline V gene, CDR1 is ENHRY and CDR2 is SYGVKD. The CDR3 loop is CAISGTGGFGTEAFF. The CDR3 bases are TGTGCCATCAGTGGGACAGGGGGATTCGGCACTGAAGCTTTCTTT.

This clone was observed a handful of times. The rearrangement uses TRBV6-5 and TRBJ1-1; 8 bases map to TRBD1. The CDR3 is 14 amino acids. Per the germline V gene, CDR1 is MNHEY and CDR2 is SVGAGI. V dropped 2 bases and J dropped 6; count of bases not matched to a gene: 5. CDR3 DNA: TGTGCCAGCAGTTACGAAGGGACAGGCTCTGAAGCTTTCTTT. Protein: CASSYEGTGSEAFF.

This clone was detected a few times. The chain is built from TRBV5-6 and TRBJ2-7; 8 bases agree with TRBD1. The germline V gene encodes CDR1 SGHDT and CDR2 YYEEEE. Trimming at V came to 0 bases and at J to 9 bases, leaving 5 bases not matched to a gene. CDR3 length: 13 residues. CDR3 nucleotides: TGTGCCAGCAGCTTGGTGCAGGGGGCACTGCAGTACTTC. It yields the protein CASSLVQGALQYF.

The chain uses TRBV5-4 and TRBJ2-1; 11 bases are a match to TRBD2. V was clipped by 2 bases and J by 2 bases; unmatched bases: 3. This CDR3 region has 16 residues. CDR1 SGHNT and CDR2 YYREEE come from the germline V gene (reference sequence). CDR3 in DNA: TGTGCCAGCAGCTTACTTAGCGGGGGGGCCTACAATGAGCAGTTCTTC. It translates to CASSLLSGGAYNEQFF.

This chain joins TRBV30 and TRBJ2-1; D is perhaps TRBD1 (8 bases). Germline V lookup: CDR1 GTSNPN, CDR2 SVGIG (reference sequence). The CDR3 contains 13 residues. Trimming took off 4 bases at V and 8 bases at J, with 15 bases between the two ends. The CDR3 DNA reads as TGTGCCTGGACTTCCACAGGGGGGGATGAGCAGTTCTTC. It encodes CAWTSTGGDEQFF.

The CDR3 nucleotides read TGCGCCAGCGCTCCCCTTGCAACTAATGAAAAACTGTTTTTT. It encodes CASAPLATNEKLFF. The rearrangement uses TRBV5-1 and TRBJ1-4; D is unclear. The ends were cut back, 7 bases at V and 0 bases at J, with 10 bases in the middle. The CDR3 sequence is 14 residues long. CDR1 is SGHRS and CDR2 is YFSETQ in the germline V gene. The full variable domain, in which reference TRBV5-1 and TRBJ1-4 provide the parts outside the CDR3, is KAGVTQTPRYLIKTRGQQVTLSCSPISGHRSVSWYQQTPGQGLQFLFEYFSETQRNKGNFPGRFSGRQFSNSRSEMNVSTLELGDSALYLCASAPLATNEKLFFGSGTQLSVL.

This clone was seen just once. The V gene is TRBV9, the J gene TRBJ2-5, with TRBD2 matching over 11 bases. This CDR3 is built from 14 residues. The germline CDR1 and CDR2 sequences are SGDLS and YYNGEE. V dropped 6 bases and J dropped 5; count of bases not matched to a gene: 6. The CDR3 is CASNLAGGPETQYF. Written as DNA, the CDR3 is TGTGCCAGCAATTTAGCGGGGGGGCCGGAGACCCAGTACTTC.

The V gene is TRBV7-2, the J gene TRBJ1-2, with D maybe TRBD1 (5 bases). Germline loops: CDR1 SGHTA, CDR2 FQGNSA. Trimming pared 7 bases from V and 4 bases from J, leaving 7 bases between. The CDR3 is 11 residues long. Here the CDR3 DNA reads TGTGCCAGCAACGGGGGCTATGGCTACACCTTC. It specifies CASNGGYGYTF.

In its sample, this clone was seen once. This CDR3 reads CASSEGRLNEQYF. CDR3 nucleotides: TGTGCCAGCAGTGAAGGCCGGTTGAACGAGCAGTACTTC. The chain couples TRBV6-1 to TRBJ2-7; the D is unclear. Looked up from germline, CDR1 is MNHNS and CDR2 is SASEGT. CDR3 length equals 13 residues. Trimming removed 1 base at V and 5 bases at J, with 9 bases between.

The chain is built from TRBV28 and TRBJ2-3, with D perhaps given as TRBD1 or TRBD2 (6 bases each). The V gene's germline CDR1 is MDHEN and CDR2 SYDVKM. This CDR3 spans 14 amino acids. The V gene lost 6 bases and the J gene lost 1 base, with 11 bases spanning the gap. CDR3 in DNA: TGTGCCAGCAGGCCCGGGGGCGGCACAGATACGCAGTATTTT. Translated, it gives CASRPGGGTDTQYF.

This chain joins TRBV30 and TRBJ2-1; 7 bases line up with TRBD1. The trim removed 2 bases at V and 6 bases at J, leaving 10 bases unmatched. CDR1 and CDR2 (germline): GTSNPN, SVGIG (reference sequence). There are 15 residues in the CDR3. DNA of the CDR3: TGTGCCTGGAGTAAACGGGACAGTCGGTCCAATGAGCAGTTCTTC. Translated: CAWSKRDSRSNEQFF. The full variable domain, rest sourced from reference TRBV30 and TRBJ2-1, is SQTIHQWPATLVQPVGSPLSLECTVEGTSNPNLYWYRQAAGRGLQLLFYSVGIGQISSEVPQNLSASRPQDRQFILSSKKLLLSDSGFYLCAWSKRDSRSNEQFFGPGTRLTVL.

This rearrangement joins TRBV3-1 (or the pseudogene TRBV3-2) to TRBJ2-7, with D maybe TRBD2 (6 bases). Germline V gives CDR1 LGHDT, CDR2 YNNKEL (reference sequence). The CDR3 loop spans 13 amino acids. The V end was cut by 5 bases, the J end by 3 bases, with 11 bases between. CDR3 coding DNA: TGTGCCAGCAGCTTCCGGACTATCTACGAGCAGTACTTC. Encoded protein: CASSFRTIYEQYF.

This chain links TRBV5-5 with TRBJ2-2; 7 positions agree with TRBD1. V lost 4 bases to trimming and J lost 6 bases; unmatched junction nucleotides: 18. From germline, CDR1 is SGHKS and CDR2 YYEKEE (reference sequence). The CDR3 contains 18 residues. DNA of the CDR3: TGTGCCAGCAGCCTCACACAAGGACAGGACCCGACCCCCGGGGAGCTGTTTTTT. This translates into CASSLTQGQDPTPGELFF. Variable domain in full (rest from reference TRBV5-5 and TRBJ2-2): DAGVTQSPTHLIKTRGQQVTLRCSPISGHKSVSWYQQVLGQGPQFIFQYYEKEERGRGNFPDRFSARQFPNYSSELNVNALLLGDSALYLCASSLTQGQDPTPGELFFGEGSRLTVL.

CDR3 DNA sequence: TGTGCCAGCTCGCCCGGGGAAGTTAACTATGGCTACACCTTC. This gives the protein CASSPGEVNYGYTF. The V gene is TRBV6-5, the J gene TRBJ1-2; no clear D gene. Germline CDR1 MNHEY, CDR2 SVGAGI. The CDR3 covers 14 residues. Trimming removed 8 bases at V and 1 base at J, with 14 bases between.

The CDR3 DNA reads as TGCGCCAGCAGCCCCGGGACAGACTACGAGCAGTACTTC. It yields the protein CASSPGTDYEQYF. This chain joins TRBV4-1 and TRBJ2-7; 7 nucleotides agree with TRBD1. Germline loops: CDR1 MGHRA, CDR2 YSYEKL. The CDR3 runs 13 residues. V lost 4 bases and J lost 3; bases outside the gene matches: 3.

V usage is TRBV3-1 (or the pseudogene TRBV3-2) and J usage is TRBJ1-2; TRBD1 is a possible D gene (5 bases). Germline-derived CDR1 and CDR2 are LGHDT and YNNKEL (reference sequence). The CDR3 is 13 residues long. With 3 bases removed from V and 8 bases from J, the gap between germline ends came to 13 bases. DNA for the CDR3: TGTGCCAGCAGCCATCCAAGGGGTGGCGGCTACACCTTC. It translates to CASSHPRGGGYTF.

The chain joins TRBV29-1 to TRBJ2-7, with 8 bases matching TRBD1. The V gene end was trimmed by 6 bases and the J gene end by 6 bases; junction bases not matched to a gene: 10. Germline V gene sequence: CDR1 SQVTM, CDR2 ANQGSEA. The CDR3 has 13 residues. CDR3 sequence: CSVDREGTSEQYF. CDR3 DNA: TGCAGCGTGGACAGGGAAGGAACTAGCGAGCAGTACTTC.

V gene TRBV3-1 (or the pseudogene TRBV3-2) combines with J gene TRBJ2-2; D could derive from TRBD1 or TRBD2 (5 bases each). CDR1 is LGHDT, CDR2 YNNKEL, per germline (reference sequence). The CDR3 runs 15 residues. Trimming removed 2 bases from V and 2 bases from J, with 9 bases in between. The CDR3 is CASSQWDGNTGELFF. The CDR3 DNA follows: TGTGCCAGCAGCCAATGGGACGGCAACACCGGGGAGCTGTTTTTT.

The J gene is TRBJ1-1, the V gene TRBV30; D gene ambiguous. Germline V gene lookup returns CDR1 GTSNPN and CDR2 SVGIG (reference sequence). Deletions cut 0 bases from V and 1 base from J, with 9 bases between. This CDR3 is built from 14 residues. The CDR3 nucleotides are TGTGCCTGGAGTGTGGGCCTTGGGAACACTGAAGCTTTCTTT. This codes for CAWSVGLGNTEAFF.

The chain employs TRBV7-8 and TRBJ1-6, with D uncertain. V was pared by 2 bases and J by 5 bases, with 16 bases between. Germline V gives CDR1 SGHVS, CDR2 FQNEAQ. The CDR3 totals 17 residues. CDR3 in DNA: TGTGCCAGCAGCTTACAGGAACAGAAAGCCCATAATTCACCCCTCCACTTT. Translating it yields CASSLQEQKAHNSPLHF. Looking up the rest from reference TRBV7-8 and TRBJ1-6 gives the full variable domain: GAGVSQSPRYKVAKRGQDVALRCDPISGHVSLFWYQQALGQGPEFLTYFQNEAQLDKSGLPSDRFFAERPEGSVSTLKIQRTQQEDSAVYLCASSLQEQKAHNSPLHFGNGTRLTVT.

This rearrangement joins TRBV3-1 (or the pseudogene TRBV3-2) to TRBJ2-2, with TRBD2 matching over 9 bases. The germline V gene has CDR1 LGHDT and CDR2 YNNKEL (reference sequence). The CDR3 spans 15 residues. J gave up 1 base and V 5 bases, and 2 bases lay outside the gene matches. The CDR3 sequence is CASSLLAGNTGELFF. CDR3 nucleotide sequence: TGTGCCAGCAGCTTACTAGCGGGGAACACCGGGGAGCTGTTTTTT.

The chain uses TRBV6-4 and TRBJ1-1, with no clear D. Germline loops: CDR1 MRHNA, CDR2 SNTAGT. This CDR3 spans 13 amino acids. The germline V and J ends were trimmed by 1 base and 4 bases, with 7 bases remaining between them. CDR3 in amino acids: CASSDWVGTEAFF. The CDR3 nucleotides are TGTGCCAGCAGTGACTGGGTGGGCACTGAAGCTTTCTTT.